One sample yielded the 32 T cell receptor beta chains listed below, sequenced in a study of regulatory T cells in long-lasting Graves disease. Combining iRepertoire HTBI primers with Arm-PCR of CDR3 regions, the authors built TCR beta libraries. MiXCR, run by TCRdb on the multiplex PCR reads, gives a single entry per CDR3 protein. The sample lists more than 300,000 distinct CDR3 sequences, roughly 17% occurring once. Sample time point: newly diagnosed GD, antithyroid drugs for less than 3 months. The TCR library used RNA extracted from PBMCs. Another study also made use of these data, one on T cells in Graves' hyperthyroidism and ophthalmopathy.

The sequenced sample was peripheral blood mononuclear cells (PBMCs), obtained at new diagnosis, from a patient treated with antithyroid drugs. These receptors all come from a woman between 18 and 29 years old with Graves disease.

The sample holds many counts of this clonotype. This rearrangement joins TRBV10-3 to TRBJ2-7; 12 bases match TRBD2. The J segment lost 10 bases and the V segment lost 5 bases, leaving 9 bases of the junction unmatched. Germline-derived CDR1 and CDR2 are ENHRY and SYGVKD. This CDR3 is built from 14 residues. The CDR3 DNA is TGTGCCATCAGTCAGACTAGCGGGAGTTTGGAACAGTACTTC. It translates to CAISQTSGSLEQYF.

This clonotype came up many times. The chain links TRBV3-1 to TRBJ2-4; D not resolved. The CDR3 is 16 amino acids. Germline V gene sequence: CDR1 LGHDT, CDR2 YNNKEL (reference sequence). V lost 1 base and J lost 0, with 10 bases in between. CDR3 nucleotide sequence: TGTGCCAGCAGCCAAGTATTCGGGTTAGCCAAAAACATTCAGTACTTC. This sequence encodes CASSQVFGLAKNIQYF.

Ten or more counts support this clonotype. The rearrangement uses TRBV20-1 and TRBJ2-3; 12 nucleotides align to TRBD2. Germline V CDR1 and CDR2: DFQATT, SNEGSKA (reference sequence). The trim removed 6 bases at V and 4 bases at J, leaving 5 bases unmatched. This CDR3 spans 14 amino acids. The CDR3 loop reads CSAPLAGGPDTQYF. CDR3 DNA sequence: TGCAGTGCCCCTCTAGCGGGAGGGCCAGATACGCAGTATTTT.

This clonotype was observed a few times. The CDR3 sequence is CASPESGRGVWAKNIQYF. Written as DNA, the CDR3 is TGTGCCAGCCCAGAGTCCGGGAGAGGTGTTTGGGCCAAAAACATTCAGTACTTC. The chain joins TRBV27 to TRBJ2-4, with D maybe TRBD2 (6 bases). The germline V gene encodes CDR1 MNHEY and CDR2 SMNVEV (reference sequence). The V end was cut by 8 bases, the J end by 1 base, with 24 bases between. The CDR3 runs to 18 residues.

This clonotype was picked up many times. An end of the junction differs from the germline gene, which may be a read error. The rearrangement links TRBV3-1 to TRBJ2-7, with D perhaps TRBD1 (5 bases). Germline CDR1 LGHDT, CDR2 YNNKEL (reference sequence). This CDR3 has 14 residues. CDR3 amino acids: CASSPRQSSYKQYF. CDR3 coding DNA: TGTGCCAGCAGCCCCCGACAGTCCTCCTACAAGCAGTACTTC.

In this sample, this clonotype turned up many times. J is TRBJ2-7 and V is TRBV7-8, with D perhaps matching TRBD1 (7 bases). This CDR3 contains 15 residues. V was shortened by 1 base and J by 7 bases, with 17 bases between the two germline ends. The germline V gene encodes CDR1 SGHVS and CDR2 FQNEAQ. This CDR3 reads CASSLGGRTGSEQYF. For the CDR3, the DNA is TGTGCCAGCAGCTTAGGGGGGAGGACAGGATCGGAGCAGTACTTC. The full variable domain, in which reference TRBV7-8 and TRBJ2-7 provide the parts outside the CDR3, is GAGVSQSPRYKVAKRGQDVALRCDPISGHVSLFWYQQALGQGPEFLTYFQNEAQLDKSGLPSDRFFAERPEGSVSTLKIQRTQQEDSAVYLCASSLGGRTGSEQYFGPGTRLTVT.

This clonotype was observed a few times. V and J are TRBV2 and TRBJ1-4; 7 nucleotides agree with TRBD1. The CDR3 has 13 amino acids. V trimming: 11 bases; J trimming: 4 bases; junction bases outside the gene matches: 7. Germline CDR1 is SNHLY and CDR2 is FYNNEI. CDR3 amino acids: CAGGRDSNEKLFF. The CDR3 region has the DNA TGTGCCGGGGGCCGGGACAGTAATGAAAAACTGTTTTTT.

This clonotype was observed at least ten times. The V and J genes are TRBV2 and TRBJ1-5; D is unresolved. The germline CDR1 and CDR2 sequences are SNHLY and FYNNEI. Deletions cut 2 bases from V and 5 bases from J, with 13 bases between. This CDR3 comprises 15 residues. The CDR3 sequence is CASSEFWGLDQPQHF. The DNA of the CDR3 is TGTGCCAGCAGTGAATTTTGGGGTCTGGATCAGCCCCAGCATTTT.

This clonotype was recorded at least ten times. The rearrangement links TRBV2 to TRBJ2-7; D could derive from TRBD1 or TRBD2 (5 bases each). The CDR3 consists of 15 residues. V was clipped by 0 bases and J by 3 bases, with 12 bases between them. Germline V gene data show CDR1 as SNHLY and CDR2 as FYNNEI. Here the CDR3 DNA reads TGTGCCAGCAGTGAAGCCTTCGGGGCCCTCTACGAGCAGTACTTC. Encoded protein: CASSEAFGALYEQYF.

This rearrangement joins TRBV10-2 to TRBJ2-7, with D maybe TRBD1 (5 bases). Trimming took off 5 bases at V and 3 bases at J, with 14 bases between the two ends. The CDR3 runs to 14 residues. In germline, CDR1 is WSHSY, CDR2 SAAADI. CDR3 loop: CASSRLRQYYEQYF. DNA of the CDR3: TGCGCCAGCAGTAGATTGCGACAGTACTACGAGCAGTACTTC.

Ten or more counts support this clonotype. V usage is TRBV28 and J usage is TRBJ1-1; D remains unclear. Germline CDR1 reads MDHEN; CDR2 reads SYDVKM. The CDR3 has 13 amino acids. V was clipped by 5 bases and J by 3 bases, with 10 bases between them. The CDR3 sequence: CASSLDVDTEAFF. The CDR3 nucleotides are TGTGCCAGCAGTCTGGACGTGGACACTGAAGCTTTCTTT.

The chain carries TRBV5-1 and TRBJ2-7; the D call may be TRBD1 or TRBD2 (7 bases each). This CDR3 region has 15 residues. Germline CDR1 and CDR2: SGHRS and YFSETQ. Trimming shortened V by 0 bases and J by 7 bases, and 17 bases separated the two germline ends. CDR3 in amino acids: CASSLEGQGGLEQYF. The CDR3 DNA reads TGCGCCAGCAGCTTGGAAGGGCAGGGGGGGCTGGAGCAGTACTTC.

Ten or more counts support this clonotype. V gene TRBV12-3 or TRBV12-4 combines with J gene TRBJ2-7, with a weak D call TRBD2 (6 bases). V lost 8 bases and J lost 4, with 15 bases in between. The CDR3 consists of 13 residues. CDR3 in DNA: TGTGCCAGCGCTTCGGGGGTTGGGTACGAGCAGTACTTC. Protein product: CASASGVGYEQYF.

The V and J genes are TRBV4-3 and TRBJ1-1; D gene ambiguous. The germline gives CDR1 LGHNA, CDR2 YSLEER. The V end was cut by 1 base, the J end by 11 bases, with 8 bases between. The CDR3 totals 11 residues. CDR3 protein: CASSQVSRAFF. In DNA form, the CDR3 reads TGCGCCAGCAGCCAAGTGAGTAGGGCTTTCTTT.

This clonotype appeared many times. This chain links TRBV9 with TRBJ2-5; TRBD2 is a possible D gene (5 bases). Germline V gives CDR1 SGDLS, CDR2 YYNGEE. CDR3 length equals 16 residues. Trimming removed 0 bases at V and 4 bases at J, with 16 bases between. The CDR3 bases are TGTGCCAGCAGCGTAGGCCCGGGGAACCCTTTAGAGACCCAGTACTTC. This sequence encodes CASSVGPGNPLETQYF. Drawing the rest from reference TRBV9 and TRBJ2-5, the complete variable domain is DSGVTQTPKHLITATGQRVTLRCSPRSGDLSVYWYQQSLDQGLQFLIQYYNGEERAKGNILERFSAQQFPDLHSELNLSSLELGDSALYFCASSVGPGNPLETQYFGPGTRLLVL.

This clonotype appeared many times. V usage is TRBV5-5 and J usage is TRBJ1-4, with 10 bases fitting TRBD1. The V and J ends lost 0 bases and 11 bases, in that order; junction bases with no gene match: 7. This CDR3 comprises 15 residues. CDR1 is SGHKS and CDR2 is YYEKEE in the germline V gene (reference sequence). As DNA, the CDR3 is TGTGCCAGCAGCTTGGATTCCACGGGACAGGGGAAACTGTTTTTT. Its protein product is CASSLDSTGQGKLFF.

This clonotype was observed at least ten times. The DNA of the CDR3 is TGCAGTGCTAGGGAGGACTTTCAAGAGACCCAGTACTTC. Residues: CSAREDFQETQYF. The V gene is TRBV20-1, the J gene TRBJ2-5; D might be TRBD2 (5 bases). CDR3 size: 13 residues. CDR1 is DFQATT, CDR2 SNEGSKA, per germline (reference sequence). V shed 3 bases and J shed 2 bases, with 10 bases lying between them.

This clonotype was detected only a few times. The chain is built from TRBV5-6 and TRBJ2-5, with 8 bases matching TRBD2. With 0 bases clipped from V and 5 bases from J, the junction kept 6 bases outside the gene matches. The CDR3 loop spans 15 amino acids. The germline V gene has CDR1 SGHDT and CDR2 YYEEEE. CDR3 in DNA: TGTGCCAGCAGCTTGGATGCGGGGGGCGTGGAGACCCAGTACTTC. Translation gives CASSLDAGGVETQYF.

Concerning this clonotype itself: Given a much more abundant clone one base away, this may be a read error. The gene calls are TRBV5-1 and TRBJ2-1; 8 nucleotides agree with TRBD2. The CDR3 has 14 amino acids. From germline, CDR1 is SGHRS and CDR2 YFSETQ. CDR3 DNA: TGCGCCAGCAGTTCGGGACTAGAAACCAATGATCAGTTCTTC. Residues: CASSSGLETNDQFF. Combining the CDR3 with reference TRBV5-1 and TRBJ2-1 gives the whole variable domain KAGVTQTPRYLIKTRGQQVTLSCSPISGHRSVSWYQQTPGQGLQFLFEYFSETQRNKGNFPGRFSGRQFSNSRSEMNVSTLELGDSALYLCASSSGLETNDQFFGPGTRLTVL.

In its sample, this clonotype was seen many times. The chain is built from TRBV11-2 and TRBJ2-5; D remains ambiguous. Germline CDR1 is SGHAT and CDR2 is FQNNGV. The CDR3 spans 13 residues. V lost 1 base and J 9 bases, leaving 12 bases between the germline ends. The CDR3 is CASSLAPNRAQYF. The CDR3 nucleotides read TGTGCCAGCAGCTTAGCTCCCAACCGGGCCCAGTACTTC.

This clonotype was picked up many times. The chain employs TRBV6-1 and TRBJ2-4; 8 bases line up with TRBD1. J lost 5 bases, V lost 6 bases, and 6 bases had no gene match. Germline V gene data show CDR1 as MNHNS and CDR2 as SASEGT. The CDR3 totals 14 residues. The CDR3 spells CASRTGAGENIQYF. DNA of the CDR3: TGTGCCAGCAGGACAGGGGCAGGGGAAAACATTCAGTACTTC.

This clonotype was detected many times. The chain combines TRBV6-5 with TRBJ2-1, with 7 bases matching TRBD2. CDR3 length equals 14 residues. Germline assignment: CDR1 MNHEY and CDR2 SVGAGI. V lost 0 bases and J lost 6; bases outside the gene matches: 2. CDR3 nucleotides: TGTGCCAGCAGTTACTCTAGCGGGCCCAATGAGCAGTTCTTC. This codes for CASSYSSGPNEQFF.

In this sample, this clonotype turned up many times. CDR3 DNA sequence: TGTGCCAGCAGTAAGCTTCGGGGTTACAATGAGCAGTTCTTC. Translating gives CASSKLRGYNEQFF. This rearrangement joins TRBV2 to TRBJ2-1, with D possibly being TRBD2 (5 bases). Germline CDR1 reads SNHLY; CDR2 reads FYNNEI. V was shortened by 5 bases and J by 4 bases, with 12 bases between the two germline ends. This CDR3 contains 14 residues.

This clonotype was seen a single time. A clone one base away is much larger, so this may be a read error. The V call is TRBV12-5, the J call TRBJ1-1, with a weak D call TRBD1 (5 bases). The CDR3 is 13 amino acids. CDR1 LGHNT and CDR2 FRNRAP come from the germline V gene. The CDR3 sequence is CASGREGATGAFF. The CDR3 nucleotides are TGTGCTAGTGGCCGGGAAGGGGCCACTGGAGCTTTCTTT. The complete variable domain, with remaining parts taken from reference TRBV12-5 and TRBJ1-1, reads DARVTQTPRHKVTEMGQEVTMRCQPILGHNTVFWYRQTMMQGLELLAYFRNRAPLDDSGMPKDRFSAEMPDATLATLKIQPSEPRDSAVYFCASGREGATGAFFGQGTRLTVV.

A note on this clonotype: This likely reflects a read error, since a far larger clone is one base away. The rearrangement uses TRBV11-2 and TRBJ1-1, with TRBD1 matching 7 bases. Per the germline V gene, CDR1 is SGHAT and CDR2 is FQNNGV. CDR3 length equals 16 residues. The CDR3 protein is CASSQFQTGMNTEGFF. In nucleotides, the CDR3 is TGTGCCAGCAGCCAATTTCAGACAGGGATGAACACTGAAGGTTTCTTT.

A note on this clonotype: As the CDR3 is not closed by the conserved phenylalanine or tryptophan, this likely results from a read error. V gene TRBV30 combines with J gene TRBJ2-1; TRBD2 is a possible D gene (5 bases). The J call is uncertain, as TRBJ2-5 better fits the DNA end. The CDR3 consists of 12 residues. Germline CDR1 is GTSNPN and CDR2 is SVGIG (reference sequence). Here the CDR3 reads CAGSVLEGTQYV. CDR3 coding DNA: TGTGCCGGGAGTGTACTAGAGGGGACCCAGTACGTC.

This clonotype showed up many times. The chain employs TRBV12-3 or TRBV12-4 and TRBJ1-1, with 9 bases matching TRBD1. After removal of 4 bases from V and 3 bases from J, the junction contained 3 bases not matched to a gene. The CDR3 consists of 14 residues. The CDR3 loop is CASSSQGAHTEAFF. CDR3 bases: TGTGCCAGCAGTTCACAGGGGGCGCACACTGAAGCTTTCTTT.

This clonotype has a count of ten or more. The chain recombines TRBV3-1 with TRBJ2-3; the D is unclear. The germline V and J ends were trimmed by 3 bases and 2 bases, with 6 bases remaining between them. The CDR3 consists of 13 residues. Per the germline V gene, CDR1 is LGHDT and CDR2 is YNNKEL (reference sequence). The CDR3 DNA reads as TGTGCCAGCAGCCAGAGCCCCACAGATACGCAGTATTTT. Its protein is CASSQSPTDTQYF.

There are many counts of this clonotype. The chain couples TRBV2 to TRBJ1-2, with D tentatively TRBD1 (6 bases). The V end lost 6 bases, the J end lost 6 bases, and 17 bases lay between the germline ends. Germline lookup yields CDR1 SNHLY and CDR2 FYNNEI. The CDR3 has 14 residues. CDR3 sequence (DNA): TGTGCCAGCAGAAGGGGGTTGTCAGGGGATGGCTACACCTTC. This codes for CASRRGLSGDGYTF.

This clonotype was detected many times. The gene calls are TRBV7-6 and TRBJ2-1; the D gene could be TRBD1 or TRBD2 (5 bases each). The CDR3 contains 16 residues. Germline V gene data show CDR1 as SGHVS and CDR2 as FNYEAQ. Trimming removed 4 bases from V and 0 bases from J, with 13 bases in between. CDR3 in DNA: TGTGCCAGCAGCTGGATAGGGGAGAGCTCCTACAATGAGCAGTTCTTC. Translated: CASSWIGESSYNEQFF.

This clonotype was detected many times. The gene calls are TRBV11-2 and TRBJ1-4, with 10 positions matching TRBD1. Germline V CDR1 and CDR2: SGHAT, FQNNGV. CDR3 length: 14 amino acids. V shed 5 bases and J 8 bases; nucleotides not matched to a gene: 5. This CDR3 is CASSRDRGREKLFF. The CDR3 bases are TGTGCCAGCAGCCGCGACAGGGGGCGAGAAAAACTGTTTTTT.

This clonotype came up many times. The rearrangement uses TRBV19 and TRBJ1-2; 7 nucleotides match TRBD1. The germline V gene has CDR1 LNHDA and CDR2 SQIVND (reference sequence). V shed 3 bases and J 4 bases; nucleotides not matched to a gene: 2. There are 13 residues in the CDR3. CDR3 loop: CASSMTGIYGYTF. CDR3 DNA sequence: TGTGCCAGTAGTATGACAGGGATCTATGGCTACACCTTC. The full variable domain, its missing parts supplied by reference TRBV19 and TRBJ1-2, is DGGITQSPKYLFRKEGQNVTLSCEQNLNHDAMYWYRQDPGQGLRLIYYSQIVNDFQKGDIAEGYSVSREKKESFPLTVTSAQKNPTAFYLCASSMTGIYGYTFGSGTRLTVV.